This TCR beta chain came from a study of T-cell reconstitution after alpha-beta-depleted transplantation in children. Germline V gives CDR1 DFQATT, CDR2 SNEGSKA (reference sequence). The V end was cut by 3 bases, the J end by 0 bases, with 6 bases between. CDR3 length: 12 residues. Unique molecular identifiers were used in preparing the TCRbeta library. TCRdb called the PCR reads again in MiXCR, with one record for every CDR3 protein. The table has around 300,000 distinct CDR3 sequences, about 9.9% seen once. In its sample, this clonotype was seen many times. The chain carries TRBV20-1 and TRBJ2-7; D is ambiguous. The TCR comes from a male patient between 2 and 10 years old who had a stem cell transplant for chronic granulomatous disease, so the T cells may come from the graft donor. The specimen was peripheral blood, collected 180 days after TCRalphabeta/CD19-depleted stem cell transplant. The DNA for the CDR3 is TGCAGTGCTAGCCGGAACTCCTACGAGCAGTACTTC. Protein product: CSASRNSYEQYF.